The rows below give T cell receptor beta chains drawn from one sample of a study of blood T cell repertoires in COVID-19. Measured with immunoSEQ multiplex PCR; TCRdb has only the in-frame clones, and not every one. The sample lists approximately 300,000 clones, around 83% seen once, with about 1.2% in the top ten. Source material: peripheral blood. The receptors were sampled from a woman between 45 and 65 years old with acute or convalescent COVID-19. Each CDR3 is given with its conserved first and last residue. The order of the fields is J gene, clone size, D gene, V gene, CDR3 DNA, CDR3 protein. D genes are given only for firm matches. Clone sizes are given selectively: once, few, many, or a class where the clone is expanded.

TRBJ2-1	NA	NA	TRBV9	TGTGCCAGCAGCGTAGGAGCGAACTCCTACAATGAGCAGTTCTTC	CASSVGANSYNEQFF
TRBJ2-2	NA	TRBD1	TRBV24-1	TGTGCCACCAGTGATCGCGCCGGGACAGGGCCCGGGGAGCTGTTTTTT	CATSDRAGTGPGELFF
TRBJ2-7	NA	NA	TRBV5-4	TGTGCCAGCAGCTTCGGCGGCTACGAGCAGTACTTC	CASSFGGYEQYF
TRBJ1-6	NA	NA	TRBV10-3	TGTGCCACCACGGGGGGGTCCCCCAATAATTCACCCCTCCACTTT	CATTGGSPNNSPLHF
TRBJ2-3	NA	TRBD2	TRBV27	TGTGCCAGCAGTTCTCGACTAGCGGGAGTCCCGAATACGCAGTATTTT	CASSSRLAGVPNTQYF
TRBJ1-1	NA	NA	TRBV18	TGTGCCAGCTCGCCGAGTAGTAGGAACACTGAAGCTTTCTTT	CASSPSSRNTEAFF
TRBJ2-4	NA	NA	TRBV7-3	TGTGCCAGCAGCCCGGTGGGGGACTCAAACATTCAGTACTTC	CASSPVGDSNIQYF
TRBJ1-2	NA	NA	TRBV9	TGTGCCAGCAGCGCCACCCAAACAGGGACGATTAACTATGGCTACACCTTC	CASSATQTGTINYGYTF
TRBJ2-5	NA	NA	TRBV5-4	TGTGCCAGCAGTTTGGACGGGCAAGAGACCCAGTACTTC	CASSLDGQETQYF
TRBJ1-3	NA	NA	TRBV14	TGTGCCAGCAGCCCATCGCTAGGCAGCACTGGAAACACCATATATTTT	CASSPSLGSTGNTIYF
TRBJ1-1	NA	NA	TRBV5-4	TGTGCCAGCAGCCCCGGGACAACCCTGAAGACTGAAGCTTTCTTT	CASSPGTTLKTEAFF
TRBJ2-2	NA	TRBD2	TRBV5-4	TGTGCCAGCCCCCAGACTAGCGGGGTTAACACCGGGGAGCTGTTTTTT	CASPQTSGVNTGELFF
TRBJ1-2	NA	NA	TRBV5-8	TGTGCCAGCAGCCCTTCCAACGGGGGCTATGGCTACACCTTC	CASSPSNGGYGYTF
TRBJ1-5	NA	NA	TRBV24-1	TGTGCCACCAGTCTCCCTGGATCAGGTCAGCCCCAGCATTTT	CATSLPGSGQPQHF
TRBJ1-2	NA	NA	TRBV30	TGTGCCTGGAGTGTACAGGCAGACTATGGCTACACCTTC	CAWSVQADYGYTF
TRBJ2-1	NA	NA	TRBV7-6	TGTGCCAGCAGCCATCAGCGAGGACTTGACTACAATGAGCAGTTCTTC	CASSHQRGLDYNEQFF
TRBJ1-1	NA	TRBD1	TRBV4-1	TGCGCCAGCAGCGACAGGGAAAACACTGAAGCTTTCTTT	CASSDRENTEAFF
TRBJ1-6	NA	NA	TRBV19	TGTGCCACCTCGGGGGGGACAAGCAATTCACCCCTCCACTTT	CATSGGTSNSPLHF
TRBJ2-5	NA	TRBD2	TRBV5-1	TGCGCCAGCAGCTTGAGCCCAGCGGGGCAAGAGACCCAGTACTTC	CASSLSPAGQETQYF
TRBJ1-2	NA	NA	TRBV12-3/TRBV12-4	TGTGCCAGCAGCCCGTGGAGGCAGCATGGCTACACCTTC	CASSPWRQHGYTF
TRBJ2-7	NA	NA	TRBV6-1	TGTGCCAGCAGTGTAGATGCCCGACAGGATCGATACGAGCAGTACTTC	CASSVDARQDRYEQYF
TRBJ1-6	NA	NA	TRBV2	TGTGCCAGCAGTGAAGATCCACAGGGCTATAATTCACCCCTCCACTTT	CASSEDPQGYNSPLHF
TRBJ1-4	NA	NA	TRBV5-8	TGTGCCAGCAGCCTGGAAAACGAGGCAACTAATGAAAAACTGTTTTTT	CASSLENEATNEKLFF
TRBJ1-1	NA	NA	TRBV5-1	TGCGCCAGTTCCCTGGCAGGGGTTTTCACTGAAGCTTTCTTT	CASSLAGVFTEAFF
TRBJ1-6	NA	NA	TRBV14	TGTGCCAGCAGCCAAGTAGGCCTAGTAGCGCCCCTCCACTTT	CASSQVGLVAPLHF
TRBJ1-1	NA	NA	TRBV9	TGTGCCAGCAGCGTAGGTCCCTTGAGCGTTGAAGCTTTCTTT	CASSVGPLSVEAFF
TRBJ2-1	NA	TRBD2	TRBV4-1	TGCGCCAGCAGCCAATACGCGACTAGCGGGAGTTACAATGAGCAGTTCTTC	CASSQYATSGSYNEQFF
TRBJ2-1	few	NA	TRBV12-2	TGTGCAAGTCGCTCCCCTGAGCGTAATGAGCAGTTCTTC	CASRSPERNEQFF
TRBJ2-5	few	TRBD2	TRBV7-6	TGTGCCAGCAGCTTAGGGGGGTTAGCGGGGGACAAAGAGACCCAGTACTTC	CASSLGGLAGDKETQYF
TRBJ1-1	NA	NA	TRBV11-2	TGTGCCAGCAGCTTAGGCGGGGGGCACACTGAAGCTTTCTTT	CASSLGGGHTEAFF
TRBJ2-1	once	NA	TRBV21-1	TGTGCCAGAACTAGCGGCCACAATGAGCAGTTCTTC	CARTSGHNEQFF
TRBJ2-6	NA	TRBD1	TRBV19	TGTGCCACTAGGGGGCAGGGCCTCTCTGGGGCCAACGTCCTGACTTTC	CATRGQGLSGANVLTF
TRBJ1-2	NA	NA	TRBV2	TGTGCCAGCAGTGGGGCAGCTAACTATGGCTACACCTTC	CASSGAANYGYTF
TRBJ2-2	NA	NA	TRBV24-1	TGTGCCACCAGTGATTTGCAAGCTCCGAGCACCGGGGAGCTGTTTTTT	CATSDLQAPSTGELFF
TRBJ1-1	NA	NA	TRBV7-9	TGTGCCAGCAGCAGGGACGGCGGGGGAGCTTTCTTT	CASSRDGGGAFF
TRBJ2-1	NA	TRBD2	TRBV3-1/TRBV3-2	TGTGCCAGCAGCCCGCGCCTAGCGGGAGATGGTGAGCAGTTCTTC	CASSPRLAGDGEQFF
TRBJ2-3	NA	TRBD2	TRBV15	TGTGCCACCAAGACTAGCGGGGGGGCAAGAAATACGCAGTATTTT	CATKTSGGARNTQYF
TRBJ1-1	once	NA	TRBV5-1	TGCGCCAGCAGGCCTGACAGGAGCTACACTGAAGCTTTCTTT	CASRPDRSYTEAFF
TRBJ1-6	once	NA	TRBV10-1	TGCGCCAGCAGTGAGCTGGCAGGGTTTAATTCACCCCTCCACTTT	CASSELAGFNSPLHF
TRBJ2-5	NA	TRBD2	TRBV19	TGTGCCAGCCGACTAGCGGGAGCCCAAGAGACCCAGTACTTC	CASRLAGAQETQYF
TRBJ2-1	NA	TRBD2	TRBV6-2/TRBV6-3	TGTGCCAGCAGTTCCCGGACTAGCGGGAGATATGAGCAGTTCTTC	CASSSRTSGRYEQFF
TRBJ2-7	NA	TRBD2	TRBV19	TGTGCCAGTAGTATTGGACGGACTAGCGGCTACGAGCAGTACTTC	CASSIGRTSGYEQYF
TRBJ2-2	once	NA	TRBV3-1/TRBV3-2	TGTGCCAGCAGCCATGGGGGGATCGACACCGGGGAGCTGTTTTTT	CASSHGGIDTGELFF
TRBJ1-4	few	TRBD1	TRBV19	TGTGCCACCGAGGACAGGGAAGGTGAAAAACTGTTTTTT	CATEDREGEKLFF
TRBJ1-4	NA	TRBD1	TRBV6-1	TGTGCCAGCAGTGAGAACAGGGGGAATGAAAAACTGTTTTTT	CASSENRGNEKLFF
TRBJ1-2	NA	NA	TRBV13	TGTGCCAGCAGCGCCCGAGGAGGATCCTATGGCTACACCTTC	CASSARGGSYGYTF
TRBJ2-1	NA	NA	TRBV5-6	TGTGCCAGCAGCTTGGGGACTCTCCTGGGCAATGAGCAGTTCTTC	CASSLGTLLGNEQFF
TRBJ2-5	NA	NA	TRBV6-4	TGTGCCAGCAGTCCTGTCCTCGGGGAGACCCAGTACTTC	CASSPVLGETQYF
TRBJ1-1	NA	NA	TRBV2	TGTGCCAGCAGTGAAAGGGGTTTTGAAGCTTTCTTT	CASSERGFEAFF
TRBJ1-1	NA	NA	TRBV27	TGTGCCAGCAGTTTACTCGGTAACACTGAAGCTTTCTTT	CASSLLGNTEAFF